This T cell receptor beta chain was captured by sequencing in a study of PD-1 blockade in classical Hodgkin lymphoma. Sequencing was performed with immunoSEQ multiplex PCR; in TCRdb, only in-frame clones are kept and a portion is missing. This table has more than 15,000 clones, about nine tenths appearing once. Germline CDR1 is SEHNR and CDR2 is FQNEAQ (reference sequence). J was trimmed by 9 bases and V by 5 bases; bases with no gene match: 6. This CDR3 contains 14 residues. All patients experienced relapse after autologous stem cell transplantation, and brentuximab vedotin exposure was variable. Complete response, partial response or progressive disease was each patient's best response. General study results and limits: Patients who began taking nivolumab under 1 year after ASCT were left out. Newly diagnosed patients were reported to exhibit reduced baseline TCR diversity relative to healthy donors. Whoever responded completely had baseline diversity much like that seen in newly diagnosed patients.

As concerns this clone: Its antigen is currently unknown.

The origin of this receptor is a human donor with classical Hodgkin lymphoma. The rearrangement uses TRBV7-9 and TRBJ2-3; 12 positions match TRBD2. The source was peripheral blood mononuclear cells (PBMCs), collected before the second cycle of nivolumab. CDR3 sequence reads: CASSHWTSGETQYF. As DNA, the CDR3 is TGTGCCAGCAGCCATTGGACTAGCGGGGAGACGCAGTATTTT.